Listed below are T cell receptor beta chains from one sample, sequenced in a study of vaccination and CD4 T cells after COVID-19. TCRdb recomputed calls from the PCR reads with MiXCR, one row per CDR3 protein. The table includes just over 15,000 distinct CDR3 sequences, about 39% detected once. What these receptors recognize is not known. The specimen was CD4+ T cells from blood, cultured in vitro, collected before SARS-CoV-2 vaccination. These TCRs come from a human donor who had recovered from COVID-19. The conserved cysteine and the conserved F or W are not part of the CDR3 here.

j_gene: TRBJ2-3
v_gene: TRBV7-9
CDR3aa: ASSARLAGLGFSTDTQY

j_gene: TRBJ1-6
v_gene: TRBV7-3
CDR3aa: ASSESPNSPPH

j_gene: TRBJ1-1
v_gene: TRBV7-2
CDR3aa: ASSTTVNTEAF

j_gene: TRBJ2-7
v_gene: TRBV5-6
CDR3aa: ASSLIGGGNEQY

j_gene: TRBJ1-5
v_gene: TRBV6-2/TRBV6-3
CDR3aa: ASKPQATLHQPQH

j_gene: TRBJ1-2
v_gene: TRBV20-1
CDR3aa: SAGDWAYGYT

j_gene: TRBJ1-2
v_gene: TRBV11-3
CDR3aa: ASSRGGNHGYT

j_gene: TRBJ1-1
v_gene: TRBV6-1
CDR3aa: ASSGRPNTEAF

j_gene: TRBJ2-3
v_gene: TRBV28
CDR3aa: ASSLASGRVGVTQY

j_gene: TRBJ1-6
v_gene: TRBV2
CDR3aa: ASSEEEGVVPLH

j_gene: TRBJ2-3
v_gene: TRBV12-3/TRBV12-4
CDR3aa: ASSFPGTDTQY

j_gene: TRBJ1-1
v_gene: TRBV5-6
CDR3aa: ASSLGNVNTEAF

j_gene: TRBJ1-1
v_gene: TRBV29-1
CDR3aa: SVVTALEAF

j_gene: TRBJ1-1
v_gene: TRBV20-1
CDR3aa: SASPLKTGMNTEAF

j_gene: TRBJ2-3
v_gene: TRBV6-2/TRBV6-3
CDR3aa: ASSYPTSGPHTQY

j_gene: TRBJ1-2
v_gene: TRBV6-2/TRBV6-3
CDR3aa: ASSYKRDSGYT

j_gene: TRBJ2-2
v_gene: TRBV29-1
CDR3aa: SVRWTGETGELF

j_gene: TRBJ1-5
v_gene: TRBV20-1
CDR3aa: SARHQGGRGNQPQH

j_gene: TRBJ2-2
v_gene: TRBV11-2
CDR3aa: ASSPPGGAPGELF

j_gene: TRBJ1-4
v_gene: TRBV25-1
CDR3aa: ASSGTGVEKLF

j_gene: TRBJ1-6
v_gene: TRBV15
CDR3aa: ATSRAADNSPLH

j_gene: TRBJ2-7
v_gene: TRBV7-2
CDR3aa: ASSVGVGRPASEQY

j_gene: TRBJ2-4
v_gene: TRBV6-2/TRBV6-3
CDR3aa: ASSKGTLQY

j_gene: TRBJ2-3
v_gene: TRBV24-1
CDR3aa: ATGGTSGRTDTQY

j_gene: TRBJ1-1
v_gene: TRBV14
CDR3aa: ASSEAGTGVATEAF

j_gene: TRBJ2-7
v_gene: TRBV5-4
CDR3aa: ASSRGLFRGEQY

j_gene: TRBJ2-3
v_gene: TRBV7-2
CDR3aa: ASSLAADTQY

j_gene: TRBJ2-3
v_gene: TRBV20-1
CDR3aa: SARDFSNTDTQY

j_gene: TRBJ1-2
v_gene: TRBV20-1
CDR3aa: SARDRTGDGYT

j_gene: TRBJ2-1
v_gene: TRBV11-3
CDR3aa: ASSLGMPSKGLGTYNEQF

j_gene: TRBJ2-7
v_gene: TRBV2
CDR3aa: ASGSRGVQY

j_gene: TRBJ1-6
v_gene: TRBV11-2
CDR3aa: ASSAILGSPLH

j_gene: TRBJ1-5
v_gene: TRBV6-4
CDR3aa: ASSDNRAWGQPQH

j_gene: TRBJ2-5
v_gene: TRBV18
CDR3aa: ASSRWDTRETQY

j_gene: TRBJ1-2
v_gene: TRBV6-2/TRBV6-3
CDR3aa: ASSLGQHYGYT

j_gene: TRBJ1-2
v_gene: TRBV7-3
CDR3aa: ASSLVPYGYT

j_gene: TRBJ2-3
v_gene: TRBV19
CDR3aa: ASSTLAVGDPDTQY

j_gene: TRBJ1-1
v_gene: TRBV20-1
CDR3aa: SASIAGGFVPAF

j_gene: TRBJ1-2
v_gene: TRBV12-3/TRBV12-4
CDR3aa: ASSAMEGNYGYT

j_gene: TRBJ1-6
v_gene: TRBV19
CDR3aa: ASSIGIVDSPLH

j_gene: TRBJ1-2
v_gene: TRBV7-9
CDR3aa: ASSLEFSDGYT

j_gene: TRBJ1-1
v_gene: TRBV10-3
CDR3aa: AISDRGRDTEAF

j_gene: TRBJ2-5
v_gene: TRBV27
CDR3aa: ASRQRPRLPSEPETQY

j_gene: TRBJ2-2
v_gene: TRBV11-3
CDR3aa: ASSLGANTGELF

j_gene: TRBJ1-1
v_gene: TRBV7-2
CDR3aa: ASSRELRNTEAF

j_gene: TRBJ1-1
v_gene: TRBV15
CDR3aa: ATSKGLGTEAF